The source of this T cell receptor beta chain is a study of T cells in Graves' hyperthyroidism and ophthalmopathy. This clonotype was detected ten times or more. No antigen is known for it. Not enrolled were patients with uncontrolled infection, other autoimmune disease, pregnancy or lactation. The diagnoses drew upon clinical symptoms, serum thyroxine and TRAb, thyroid ultrasound and orbital computed tomography. The CDR3 is made up of 15 amino acids. Deletions cut 2 bases from V and 2 bases from J, with 14 bases between. Germline CDR1 is SGHNT and CDR2 is YYREEE (reference sequence). The study, taken as a whole, reports: Most thyroid clonotypes expanded above 0.001 were also detected in blood. Ophthalmopathy could be told apart from stable hyperthyroidism with a 13 V-J model.

TCR beta CDR3 regions were amplified from RNA. Initially, a first-round RT-PCR of the TCR CDR3 employed the HTBI primer set. Each CDR3 protein gets one entry after TCRdb re-called the multiplex PCR reads with MiXCR. The sample has fewer than 900,000 distinct CDR3 sequences; roughly a sixth are singletons. The TCR originated in a woman aged 50 to 60 with Graves' hyperthyroidism that later progressed to Graves' ophthalmopathy. The chain recombines TRBV5-4 with TRBJ2-7, with D unclear. Sequencing was performed on blood. CDR3 residues: CASSLGTDPTYEQYF. CDR3 nucleotides: TGTGCCAGCAGCTTAGGTACCGACCCGACCTACGAGCAGTACTTC.